This TCR beta chain was documented in a study of blood T cell repertoires in COVID-19. Study-level background: From the United States, Italy and Spain came samples of acute and convalescent COVID-19. T cells, B-cell-depleted T cells, or PBMCs provided the cDNA or gDNA that served as material.

Methods used by the authors: Estimation of nucleated cell counts relied on the amplification of reference gene primers. Sequencing used immunoSEQ multiplex PCR; TCRdb keeps in-frame clones, though not all of them. V, J and clone size were drawn from that table, and D and trimming were deduced from the DNA. The sample yields 200,000 to 250,000 clones, about 89% seen once. Per germline, CDR1 MNHEY and CDR2 SVGAGI. The CDR3 contains 15 residues. Trimming took 2 bases from V and 4 from J, leaving 14 bases between them. Sequenced sample: peripheral blood. The clonotype was recovered from a woman aged 35 to 49 with acute or convalescent COVID-19. The genes are TRBV6-5 and TRBJ1-2; the D gene is possibly TRBD1 (5 bases). The CDR3: CASSYAPPGRYGYTF. Here the CDR3 DNA reads TGTGCCAGCAGTTACGCCCCCCCAGGGCGCTATGGCTACACCTTC.